The 31 T cell receptor beta chains below come from one sample, sequenced in a study of blood T cell repertoires in COVID-19. Sequencing used immunoSEQ multiplex PCR; TCRdb keeps in-frame clones, though not all of them. The sample lists around 190,000 clones; roughly 84% were seen once. Sequences were obtained from peripheral blood. The receptors derive from a woman of 80 years or more with acute or convalescent COVID-19.

This clone was picked up one time. The genes are TRBV6-6 and TRBJ1-3; D call uncertain. From germline, CDR1 is MNHNY and CDR2 SVGAGI (reference sequence). CDR3 length equals 14 residues. Deletions cut 6 bases from V and 4 bases from J, with 13 bases between. This CDR3 is CASSLLSTGNTIYF. The CDR3 DNA reads as TGTGCCAGCAGCCTCCTCTCTACCGGAAACACCATATATTTT.

This chain uses TRBV7-2 with TRBJ2-1, with 11 bases aligning to TRBD1. After removal of 4 bases from V and 7 bases from J, the junction contained 3 bases not matched to a gene. The germline CDR1 and CDR2 sequences are SGHTA and FQGNSA. The CDR3 totals 14 residues. The CDR3: CASSWDRGANEQFF. For the CDR3, the DNA is TGTGCCAGCAGCTGGGACAGGGGGGCTAATGAGCAGTTCTTC.

The chain couples TRBV18 to TRBJ1-2, with D uncertain. V lost 1 base to trimming and J lost 0 bases, with 12 bases between them. The CDR3 runs 16 residues. The V gene's germline CDR1 is KGHSH and CDR2 LQKENI. CDR3: CASSPLGRATNYGYTF. Here the CDR3 DNA reads TGTGCCAGCTCACCACTGGGGAGGGCAACTAACTATGGCTACACCTTC. The full variable domain, rest sourced from reference TRBV18 and TRBJ1-2, is NAGVMQNPRHLVRRRGQEARLRCSPMKGHSHVYWYRQLPEEGLKFMVYLQKENIIDESGMPKERFSAEFPKEGPSILRIQQVVRGDSAAYFCASSPLGRATNYGYTFGSGTRLTVV.

V is TRBV2 and J is TRBJ2-7; D may be TRBD2 (6 bases). This CDR3 spans 14 amino acids. CDR1 is SNHLY, CDR2 FYNNEI, per germline. Trimming took off 7 bases at V and 6 bases at J, with 19 bases between the two ends. The CDR3 bases are TGTGCCAGCAAGCTGCGGGGTTCGGTGGCCGAGCAGTACTTC. Protein product: CASKLRGSVAEQYF.

The rearrangement joins TRBV9 to TRBJ1-4, with TRBD1 as a possible D gene (6 bases). Germline loops: CDR1 SGDLS, CDR2 YYNGEE. V was shortened by 3 bases and J by 4 bases, with 19 bases between the two germline ends. The CDR3 runs to 17 residues. CDR3 bases: TGTGCCAGCAGCGACTCCGCCGGAGGACAGTTTAATGAAAAACTGTTTTTT. It codes for CASSDSAGGQFNEKLFF.

This clone showed up just once. The rearrangement joins TRBV11-2 to TRBJ2-5; D gene unclear. V was shortened by 3 bases and J by 5 bases, with 7 bases between the two germline ends. From germline, CDR1 is SGHAT and CDR2 FQNNGV. CDR3 length: 12 amino acids. Here the CDR3 DNA reads TGTGCCAGCAGCTTGTCTCCCGAGACCCAGTACTTC. This codes for CASSLSPETQYF.

The chain combines TRBV27 with TRBJ2-7; D may be TRBD1 (6 bases). Germline-derived CDR1 and CDR2 are MNHEY and SMNVEV (reference sequence). The CDR3 spans 15 residues. Trimming pared 1 base from V and 1 base from J, leaving 11 bases between. The CDR3 DNA reads TGTGCCAGCAGTTTATATGGGGGCGGGTCCTACGAGCAGTACTTC. It is translated as CASSLYGGGSYEQYF.

The genes are TRBV7-2 and TRBJ2-7; TRBD2 is a possible D gene (5 bases). The V gene lost 1 base and the J gene lost 0 bases, with 7 bases spanning the gap. CDR1 SGHTA and CDR2 FQGNSA come from the germline V gene. There are 14 residues in the CDR3. The CDR3 here is CASSLGSASYEQYF. DNA of the CDR3: TGTGCCAGCAGCTTAGGTAGCGCCTCCTACGAGCAGTACTTC.

The chain has TRBV6-1 and TRBJ1-2; tentative D call: TRBD1 (5 bases). The CDR3 consists of 13 residues. Per the germline V gene, CDR1 is MNHNS and CDR2 is SASEGT. V was shortened by 2 bases and J by 3 bases, with 7 bases between the two germline ends. CDR3: CASSETGDYGYTF. DNA for the CDR3: TGTGCCAGCAGTGAAACAGGCGACTATGGCTACACCTTC.

V gene TRBV4-3 combines with J gene TRBJ2-1, with 15 bases that match TRBD2. The CDR3 is 19 residues long. The junction had 11 bases not matched to a gene; V was cut back by 0 bases and J by 8 bases. Germline V gives CDR1 LGHNA, CDR2 YSLEER. This CDR3 is CASSQDRGLAGGPGHEQFF. Here the CDR3 DNA reads TGCGCCAGCAGCCAAGATCGGGGACTAGCGGGAGGCCCTGGGCATGAGCAGTTCTTC.

The rearrangement links TRBV28 to TRBJ2-2, with D unclear. The CDR3 is 12 residues long. Per germline, CDR1 MDHEN and CDR2 SYDVKM. The CDR3 sequence: CALTSNTGELFF. For the CDR3, the DNA is TGTGCTCTGACAAGCAACACCGGGGAGCTGTTTTTT.

This clone was counted a single time. The chain combines TRBV4-3 with TRBJ2-3, with 8 bases identical to TRBD1. Per germline, CDR1 LGHNA and CDR2 YSLEER. V was pared by 0 bases and J by 5 bases, with 16 bases of the junction left unmatched. The CDR3 runs 19 residues. The CDR3 spells CASSQDLSAGRGRVDTQYF. In DNA form, the CDR3 reads TGCGCCAGCAGCCAAGATCTCAGTGCGGGCAGGGGGCGCGTAGATACGCAGTATTTT.

The rearrangement uses TRBV5-1 and TRBJ1-2; D perhaps matches TRBD1 (5 bases). The germline gives CDR1 SGHRS, CDR2 YFSETQ. The CDR3 runs 13 residues. V lost 6 bases and J 5 bases, leaving 14 bases between the germline ends. DNA for the CDR3: TGCGCCAGCACCCAACTTACAGGATATGGCTACACCTTC. This sequence encodes CASTQLTGYGYTF.

This clone has a handful of counts. V and J are TRBV28 and TRBJ1-2, with TRBD1 identical over 7 bases. Trimming removed 5 bases from V and 3 bases from J; junction bases left unmatched: 12. CDR3 length equals 16 residues. Germline V gene sequence: CDR1 MDHEN, CDR2 SYDVKM. The CDR3 DNA sequence: TGTGCCAGCAGTCTCTCCACCACGGGACAGTACTATGGCTACACCTTC. Translated, it gives CASSLSTTGQYYGYTF.

The chain links TRBV12-3 or TRBV12-4 to TRBJ1-5, with D tentatively TRBD1 (6 bases). This CDR3 has 13 residues. Trimming pared 6 bases from V and 1 base from J, leaving 7 bases between. As DNA, the CDR3 is TGTGCCAGCAGACAGGGAAGCAATCAGCCCCAGCATTTT. Protein sequence: CASRQGSNQPQHF.

This sequence joins TRBV11-3 and TRBJ2-2; a weak D match, TRBD2 (6 bases). Germline V gene lookup returns CDR1 SGHNT and CDR2 YENEEA. Trimming cost V 5 bases and J 5 bases, with 6 bases left between them. The CDR3 loop spans 12 amino acids. The CDR3 nucleotides are TGTGCCAGCAGCGGAGGGACCGGGGAGCTGTTTTTT. Translation gives CASSGGTGELFF. The full variable domain, in which reference TRBV11-3 and TRBJ2-2 provide the parts outside the CDR3, is EAGVVQSPRYKIIEKKQPVAFWCNPISGHNTLYWYLQNLGQGPELLIRYENEEAVDDSQLPKDRFSAERLKGVDSTLKIQPAELGDSAVYLCASSGGTGELFFGEGSRLTVL.

The chain has TRBV9 and TRBJ2-7; 7 bases are a match to TRBD2. J gave up 3 bases and V 2 bases, and 8 bases lay outside the gene matches. Germline CDR1 SGDLS, CDR2 YYNGEE. This CDR3 is built from 15 residues. CDR3: CASSVGGQGGYEQYF. CDR3 DNA sequence: TGTGCCAGCAGCGTGGGAGGGCAGGGAGGCTACGAGCAGTACTTC.

The J gene is TRBJ2-1, the V gene TRBV6-5; TRBD2 matches at 8 bases. V lost 5 bases to trimming and J lost 8 bases; unmatched junction nucleotides: 8. CDR1 MNHEY and CDR2 SVGAGI come from the germline V gene. This CDR3 comprises 14 residues. Here the CDR3 reads CASSRAGARDEQFF. CDR3 sequence (DNA): TGTGCCAGCAGTAGAGCGGGAGCTCGGGATGAGCAGTTCTTC.

The chain combines TRBV7-2 with TRBJ2-2; a possible D gene is TRBD2 (6 bases). Trimming left V 2 bases short and J 6 bases short, with 16 bases between. There are 16 residues in the CDR3. The germline V gene encodes CDR1 SGHTA and CDR2 FQGNSA. The CDR3 region is CASSLRRSGGPGELFF. The DNA of the CDR3 is TGTGCCAGCAGCTTAAGGCGGTCCGGAGGGCCCGGGGAGCTGTTTTTT.

The chain joins TRBV5-4 to TRBJ2-2; TRBD2 matches 8 bases. J gave up 4 bases and V 5 bases, and 7 bases lay outside the gene matches. The CDR3 sequence is 15 residues long. Germline V gene sequence: CDR1 SGHNT, CDR2 YYREEE (reference sequence). Written as DNA, the CDR3 is TGTGCCAGCAGGAGAGGGGCGGGGGGCACCGGGGAGCTGTTTTTT. Translated, it gives CASRRGAGGTGELFF.

The chain is built from TRBV7-9 and TRBJ1-2, with TRBD1 matching 8 bases. The CDR3 has 14 residues. The germline V gene has CDR1 SEHNR and CDR2 FQNEAQ (reference sequence). Unmatched junction bases numbered 8, after V lost 6 bases and J lost 5 bases. CDR3 in amino acids: CASSSGQGEYGYTF. Written as DNA, the CDR3 is TGTGCCAGCAGTTCTGGACAGGGAGAGTATGGCTACACCTTC. Variable domain in full (rest from reference TRBV7-9 and TRBJ1-2): DTGVSQNPRHKITKRGQNVTFRCDPISEHNRLYWYRQTLGQGPEFLTYFQNEAQLEKSRLLSDRFSAERPKGSFSTLEIQRTEQGDSAMYLCASSSGQGEYGYTFGSGTRLTVV.

The chain recombines TRBV12-3 or TRBV12-4 with TRBJ2-1, with 9 bases that match TRBD1. This CDR3 comprises 13 residues. V shed 5 bases and J 12 bases; nucleotides not matched to a gene: 8. The DNA of the CDR3 is TGTGCCAGCAGTGCTGACAGGGGGGACGGGCAGTTCTTC. Translation: CASSADRGDGQFF.

As for this clone: The sample contains more than one DNA sequence encoding this CDR3. The rearrangement joins TRBV7-2 to TRBJ2-7; 7 bases map to TRBD2. V shed 0 bases and J 4 bases; nucleotides not matched to a gene: 6. Germline CDR1 SGHTA, CDR2 FQGNSA. CDR3 length: 15 residues. CDR3 region: CASSLAPSGSYEQYF. CDR3 DNA: TGTGCCAGCAGCTTAGCGCCTAGCGGTTCATACGAGCAGTACTTC. The full variable domain, rest sourced from reference TRBV7-2 and TRBJ2-7, is GAGVSQSPSNKVTEKGKDVELRCDPISGHTALYWYRQSLGQGLEFLIYFQGNSAPDKSGLPSDRFSAERTGGSVSTLTIQRTQQEDSAVYLCASSLAPSGSYEQYFGPGTRLTVT.

The rearrangement links TRBV21-1 to TRBJ1-2; the table's D call of TRBD1 was not tested on the DNA. TRBV21-1 is labeled a pseudogene. The CDR3 contains 15 residues. The CDR3 spells CASPALGTGSDGYTF. CDR3 coding DNA: TGTGCCAGCCCAGCCCTAGGGACAGGATCGGATGGCTACACCTTC.

The chain recombines TRBV5-1 with TRBJ1-2; 7 positions match TRBD1. CDR3 length equals 13 residues. Germline V lookup: CDR1 SGHRS, CDR2 YFSETQ. V gave up 0 bases and J gave up 11 bases; unmatched junction bases: 7. The CDR3 protein is CASSLETGWVYTF. The CDR3 DNA follows: TGCGCCAGCAGCTTGGAGACAGGGTGGGTTTACACCTTC.

The CDR3: CATTLGLAGGTGELFF. For the CDR3, the DNA is TGTGCCACCACCTTGGGACTAGCGGGAGGAACCGGGGAGCTGTTTTTT. The V and J genes are TRBV19 and TRBJ2-2, with 15 bases identical to TRBD2. Looked up from germline, CDR1 is LNHDA and CDR2 is SQIVND (reference sequence). The CDR3 covers 16 residues. V lost 10 bases, J lost 5 bases, and 8 bases stayed unmatched.

The CDR3 region is CASSEGGSTEKLFF. CDR3 DNA: TGTGCCAGCAGCGAGGGGGGGTCGACAGAAAAACTGTTTTTT. The chain carries TRBV7-9 and TRBJ1-4; weak D call: TRBD1 (6 bases). The germline V gene encodes CDR1 SEHNR and CDR2 FQNEAQ (reference sequence). The CDR3 totals 14 residues. V was clipped by 5 bases and J by 8 bases, with 15 bases between them.

The chain combines TRBV9 with TRBJ1-2; D is unresolved. The germline gives CDR1 SGDLS, CDR2 YYNGEE. The V gene lost 0 bases and the J gene lost 2 bases, with 11 bases spanning the gap. CDR3 length: 15 amino acids. CDR3 amino acids: CASSVDPGINYGYTF. CDR3 coding DNA: TGTGCCAGCAGCGTAGACCCGGGAATAAACTATGGCTACACCTTC. Complete variable domain (other parts from reference TRBV9 and TRBJ1-2): DSGVTQTPKHLITATGQRVTLRCSPRSGDLSVYWYQQSLDQGLQFLIQYYNGEERAKGNILERFSAQQFPDLHSELNLSSLELGDSALYFCASSVDPGINYGYTFGSGTRLTVV.

The chain joins TRBV10-1 to TRBJ2-3; TRBD1 agrees at 9 bases. Germline V lookup: CDR1 WNHNN, CDR2 SYGVQD (reference sequence). The CDR3 consists of 14 residues. Trimming cost V 6 bases and J 2 bases; bases outside gene matches: 3. The CDR3 DNA is TGCGCCAGCAGCCGGGACAGGGTCACAGATACGCAGTATTTT. Residues: CASSRDRVTDTQYF.

The chain couples TRBV29-1 to TRBJ2-5; a weak D match, TRBD1 (5 bases). V was shortened by 3 bases and J by 7 bases, with 12 bases between the two germline ends. Germline V gene sequence: CDR1 SQVTM, CDR2 ANQGSEA. This CDR3 is 12 amino acids long. CDR3 bases: TGCAGCGTTGATGGTCAGGGTACGACCCAGTACTTC. Amino acids: CSVDGQGTTQYF.

The rearrangement uses TRBV4-3 and TRBJ2-1; the D gene is possibly TRBD2 (5 bases). This CDR3 contains 14 residues. The V gene lost 0 bases and the J gene lost 9 bases, with 12 bases spanning the gap. The germline CDR1 and CDR2 sequences are LGHNA and YSLEER. The CDR3 region is CASSQEREVIEQFF. The DNA of the CDR3 is TGCGCCAGCAGCCAAGAACGGGAAGTCATTGAGCAGTTCTTC.